Below are 20 T cell receptor beta chains sequenced from a single sample in a study of chemoradiotherapy in HPV16-positive cancers. Assay: immunoSEQ multiplex PCR; the TCRdb copy retains only in-frame clones and omits some. The data show approximately 50,000 clones, more than 90% seen once. The specimen comprised blood, sampled from a patient who underwent chemoradiotherapy. These receptor sequences come from a human donor with HPV-associated anogenital cancer.

The chain carries TRBV7-6 and TRBJ1-2, with D perhaps matching TRBD1 (5 bases). Germline V lookup: CDR1 SGHVS, CDR2 FNYEAQ. V shed 5 bases and J shed 4 bases, with 17 bases lying between them. CDR3 length: 15 residues. The CDR3 loop reads CASSGPEGDGYGYTF. The CDR3 region has the DNA TGTGCCAGCAGCGGACCGGAAGGGGACGGCTATGGCTACACCTTC.

J is TRBJ1-1 and V is TRBV5-4, with D perhaps matching TRBD1 (5 bases). The CDR3 covers 14 residues. Deletions cut 4 bases from V and 3 bases from J, with 13 bases between. The V gene's germline CDR1 is SGHNT and CDR2 YYREEE (reference sequence). CDR3 in DNA: TGTGCCAGCAGCGGGGGGAGTCGGGACACTGAAGCTTTCTTT. Its protein is CASSGGSRDTEAFF. Drawing the rest from reference TRBV5-4 and TRBJ1-1, the complete variable domain is ETGVTQSPTHLIKTRGQQVTLRCSSQSGHNTVSWYQQALGQGPQFIFQYYREEENGRGNFPPRFSGLQFPNYSSELNVNALELDDSALYLCASSGGSRDTEAFFGQGTRLTVV.

This clone was found a few times. The rearrangement links TRBV6-1 to TRBJ2-7, with D possibly TRBD1 on 6 matching bases. Germline V lookup: CDR1 MNHNS, CDR2 SASEGT. The germline V and J ends were trimmed by 0 bases and 5 bases, with 14 bases remaining between them. The CDR3 is made up of 15 amino acids. CDR3 nucleotide sequence: TGTGCCAGCAGTGAAGCAGCCAGGGGTAACGACGAGCAGTACTTC. It is translated as CASSEAARGNDEQYF.

The rearrangement uses TRBV7-2 and TRBJ2-1; 7 nucleotides agree with TRBD2. The germline gives CDR1 SGHTA, CDR2 FQGNSA. The CDR3 has 12 amino acids. The trim removed 2 bases at V and 9 bases at J, leaving 1 base unmatched. DNA for the CDR3: TGTGCCAGCAGCTTACTAGCGGCTGAGCAGTTCTTC. It specifies CASSLLAAEQFF.

Comment on this clone: Other DNA sequences in this specimen translate into the identical CDR3. The V gene is TRBV27, the J gene TRBJ2-5; D may match TRBD1 or TRBD2 (5 bases each). Trimming pared 0 bases from V and 5 bases from J, leaving 13 bases between. Per the germline V gene, CDR1 is MNHEY and CDR2 is SMNVEV (reference sequence). The CDR3 sequence is 15 residues long. The CDR3 nucleotides read TGTGCCAGCAGTTTATCCGGGACCCAAGGGGAGACCCAGTACTTC. Protein product: CASSLSGTQGETQYF.

This clone was detected once. This chain uses TRBV7-6 with TRBJ2-5, with a possible D match to TRBD2 (5 bases). Germline V lookup: CDR1 SGHVS, CDR2 FNYEAQ. There are 14 residues in the CDR3. V gave up 5 bases and J gave up 5 bases, with 15 bases separating them. As DNA, the CDR3 is TGTGCCAGCAGCCGAGGGCCGATTTGGGAGACCCAGTACTTC. This codes for CASSRGPIWETQYF.

The chain recombines TRBV6-5 with TRBJ2-4, with D maybe TRBD2 (6 bases). V lost 4 bases and J lost 0, with 10 bases in between. This CDR3 is built from 15 residues. CDR1 MNHEY and CDR2 SVGAGI come from the germline V gene. The CDR3 DNA sequence: TGTGCCAGCAGTTTCGGGGGATTAGCCAAAAACATTCAGTACTTC. It yields the protein CASSFGGLAKNIQYF.

The genes are TRBV7-9 and TRBJ2-1, with D maybe TRBD2 (6 bases). CDR1 and CDR2 (germline): SEHNR, FQNEAQ (reference sequence). Trimming left V 5 bases short and J 7 bases short, with 6 bases between. This CDR3 has 11 residues. CDR3 sequence: CASSAGNEQFF. CDR3 DNA sequence: TGTGCCAGCAGCGCGGGGAATGAGCAGTTCTTC.

This clone came up once. The chain uses TRBV6-1 and TRBJ1-2; the D gene is possibly TRBD1 (5 bases). The germline gives CDR1 MNHNS, CDR2 SASEGT. Trimming removed 5 bases from V and 5 bases from J, with 18 bases in between. This CDR3 has 15 residues. Written as DNA, the CDR3 is TGTGCCAGCAGTCTTCCTCCGGGACGGATGTATGGCTACACCTTC. Translation gives CASSLPPGRMYGYTF.

The CDR3 reads CASSSGGRNTEAFF. CDR3 bases: TGTGCCAGCAGTAGCGGAGGGAGAAACACTGAAGCTTTCTTT. The J gene is TRBJ1-1, the V gene TRBV6-5; D not certain. The CDR3 spans 14 residues. CDR1 and CDR2 (germline): MNHEY, SVGAGI. Trimming stripped 5 bases from V and 2 bases from J, with 12 bases between.

This clone was recorded only once. The genes are TRBV5-1 and TRBJ2-1; possibly TRBD2 for D (7 bases). The CDR3 totals 16 residues. The V gene lost 0 bases and the J gene lost 6 bases, with 16 bases spanning the gap. The V gene's germline CDR1 is SGHRS and CDR2 YFSETQ. The CDR3 loop reads CASSLVAGAVSNEQFF. As DNA, the CDR3 is TGCGCCAGCAGCTTGGTGGCGGGGGCGGTCTCCAATGAGCAGTTCTTC.

The CDR3 nucleotides read TGTGCCAGCAGTGAAATGGTAGGGGTCGCTTCGCAGGCCCAGTACTTC. Translation: CASSEMVGVASQAQYF. The rearrangement uses TRBV2 and TRBJ2-5, with TRBD1 as a possible D gene (5 bases). The CDR3 is 16 residues long. Germline V gene lookup returns CDR1 SNHLY and CDR2 FYNNEI. Deletions cut 2 bases from V and 9 bases from J, with 22 bases between.

This clone was recorded once. The V gene is TRBV6-1, the J gene TRBJ2-7; D could derive from TRBD1 or TRBD2 (5 bases each). The germline gives CDR1 MNHNS, CDR2 SASEGT. The V end was cut by 1 base, the J end by 2 bases, with 12 bases between. The CDR3 totals 15 residues. This CDR3 reads CASSEVAGSTYEQYF. The CDR3 DNA follows: TGTGCCAGCAGTGAAGTAGCAGGGAGTACCTACGAGCAGTACTTC.

The V and J genes are TRBV11-1 and TRBJ2-5; 10 nucleotides agree with TRBD2. The CDR3 length is 16 residues. CDR1 and CDR2 from the germline V gene are SGHAT and FQDESV (reference sequence). Losses at the gene ends were 8 bases for V and 2 bases for J; bases not matched to a gene: 11. CDR3 protein: CASSLWTSGEQETQYF. DNA for the CDR3: TGTGCCAGCTCCCTCTGGACTAGCGGAGAACAAGAGACCCAGTACTTC.

CDR3 coding DNA: TGTGCCAGCAGCACAGGGTGGAAAAACATTCAGTACTTC. As protein: CASSTGWKNIQYF. The chain is built from TRBV7-9 and TRBJ2-4; D is possibly TRBD1 (6 bases). This CDR3 has 13 amino acids. The V gene lost 5 bases and the J gene lost 4 bases, with 9 bases spanning the gap. The germline V gene encodes CDR1 SEHNR and CDR2 FQNEAQ (reference sequence).

The V gene is TRBV6-5, the J gene TRBJ1-1; D gene uncertain. The germline CDR1 and CDR2 sequences are MNHEY and SVGAGI. Trimming took off 10 bases at V and 0 bases at J, with 12 bases between the two ends. The length of the CDR3 is 13 residues. The CDR3 spells CATRRALNTEAFF. The CDR3, as DNA: TGTGCCACCCGAAGGGCCTTGAACACTGAAGCTTTCTTT.

This rearrangement joins TRBV29-1 to TRBJ2-3; D is undetermined. The CDR3 has 15 amino acids. V lost 3 bases and J 1 base, leaving 14 bases between the germline ends. Germline lookup yields CDR1 SQVTM and CDR2 ANQGSEA. The CDR3 DNA reads as TGCAGCGTTGATGGGCAGCTTAAGGGCACAGATACGCAGTATTTT. Its translation: CSVDGQLKGTDTQYF.

V gene TRBV19 combines with J gene TRBJ2-3; weak D call: TRBD1 (5 bases). This CDR3 comprises 14 residues. V was trimmed by 3 bases and J by 1 base, leaving 8 bases between them. Germline V gene data show CDR1 as LNHDA and CDR2 as SQIVND (reference sequence). This CDR3 is CASSIETGTDTQYF. DNA of the CDR3: TGTGCCAGTAGTATCGAGACAGGCACAGATACGCAGTATTTT.

The rearrangement uses TRBV7-7 and TRBJ2-1, with 10 bases that match TRBD1. After removal of 5 bases from V and 2 bases from J, the junction contained 3 bases not matched to a gene. CDR1 is SSHAT and CDR2 is FNYEAQ in the germline V gene (reference sequence). This CDR3 has 15 residues. The CDR3 sequence: CASSEGQGAYNEQFF. The CDR3 nucleotides are TGTGCCAGCAGCGAAGGACAGGGGGCCTACAATGAGCAGTTCTTC.

J is TRBJ2-2 and V is TRBV25-1, with D perhaps matching TRBD2 (6 bases). Germline V gives CDR1 MGHDK, CDR2 SYGVNS. The CDR3 has 14 residues. Trimming pared 3 bases from V and 6 bases from J, leaving 11 bases between. The CDR3 DNA follows: TGTGCCAGCAGTGAGTCGGGGGTCCCCGGGGAGCTGTTTTTT. Amino acid sequence: CASSESGVPGELFF.